The clone carrying this TCR beta chain has only a few counts. The antigen is undetermined. All the people who gave samples were healthy bone marrow donors. The primer mix had 60 Vbeta and 13 Jbeta primers. In the study's own analysis: Later work found approximately 87 million unique TCR beta chains, with 9.5 million to 14 million shared. The data were produced by immunoSEQ multiplex PCR, yet TCRdb's version contains in-frame clones alone and is incomplete. The V and J calls and the clone size are those of that table, but D and trimming were determined from the DNA. The sample has about 160,000 clones, around three quarters seen once. This sample is part of a study of cytomegalovirus exposure and HLA in healthy donors. Findings and limits, study-wide: DRB1 had the most TCR associations and HLA-C the fewest, a later analysis found, with rates varying by HLA locus. Roughly uniform sequencing depth across donors was assumed, possibly incorrectly.

The CDR3 has 15 amino acids. Germline V gene data show CDR1 as SEHNR and CDR2 as FQNEAQ (reference sequence). Trimming took off 6 bases at V and 5 bases at J, with 16 bases between the two ends. This chain connects TRBV7-9 to TRBJ2-2; maybe TRBD1 (5 bases). The TCR sequence derives from a man aged 40-49 years in good health and CMV-seropositive. The specimen was PBMCs. The CDR3 here is CASRLHSAGTGELFF. CDR3 coding DNA: TGTGCCAGCAGATTACACTCGGCAGGGACCGGGGAGCTGTTTTTT.